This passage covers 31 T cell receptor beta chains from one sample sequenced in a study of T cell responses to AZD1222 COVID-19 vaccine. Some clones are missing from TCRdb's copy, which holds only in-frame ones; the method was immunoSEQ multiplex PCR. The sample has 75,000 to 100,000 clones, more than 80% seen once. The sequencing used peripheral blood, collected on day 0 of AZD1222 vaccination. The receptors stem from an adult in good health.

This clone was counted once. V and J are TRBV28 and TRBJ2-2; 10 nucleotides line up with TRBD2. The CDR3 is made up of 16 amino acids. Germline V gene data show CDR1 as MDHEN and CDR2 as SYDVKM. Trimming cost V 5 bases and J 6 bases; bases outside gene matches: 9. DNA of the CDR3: TGTGCCAGCAGTCGCTGGGGACTAGCGTTGCCCGGGGAGCTGTTTTTT. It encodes CASSRWGLALPGELFF.

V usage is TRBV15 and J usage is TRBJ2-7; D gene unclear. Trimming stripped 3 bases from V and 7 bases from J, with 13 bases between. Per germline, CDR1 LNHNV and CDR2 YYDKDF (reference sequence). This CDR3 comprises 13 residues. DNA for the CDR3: TGTGCCACCAGCAGGGACCCTTATCGGGAGCAGTACTTC. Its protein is CATSRDPYREQYF.

The CDR3 coding sequence is TGTGCCAGCAGTTACTCCCGGACAGGGACTAATTCACCCCTCCACTTT. Its protein is CASSYSRTGTNSPLHF. This rearrangement joins TRBV6-5 to TRBJ1-6; TRBD1 agrees at 8 bases. The germline V gene encodes CDR1 MNHEY and CDR2 SVGAGI. With V trimmed by 0 bases and J by 6 bases, 4 bases remained unmatched. The CDR3 contains 16 residues.

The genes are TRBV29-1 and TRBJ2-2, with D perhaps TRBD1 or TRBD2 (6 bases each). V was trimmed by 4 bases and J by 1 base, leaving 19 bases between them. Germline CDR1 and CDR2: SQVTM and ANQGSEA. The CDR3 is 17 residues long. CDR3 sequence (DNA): TGCAGCGTTGGCCCCTATGGGGGGCTAGGGAACACCGGGGAGCTGTTTTTT. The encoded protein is CSVGPYGGLGNTGELFF.

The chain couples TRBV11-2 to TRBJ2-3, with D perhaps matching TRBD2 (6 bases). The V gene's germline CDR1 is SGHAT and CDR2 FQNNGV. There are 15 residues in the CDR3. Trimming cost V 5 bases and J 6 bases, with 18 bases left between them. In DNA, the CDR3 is TGTGCCAGCAGCCGACCAGGACTAAGGGCGGATACGCAGTATTTT. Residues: CASSRPGLRADTQYF. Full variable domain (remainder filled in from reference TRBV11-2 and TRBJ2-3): EAGVAQSPRYKIIEKRQSVAFWCNPISGHATLYWYQQILGQGPKLLIQFQNNGVVDDSQLPKDRFSAERLKGVDSTLKIQPAKLEDSAVYLCASSRPGLRADTQYFGPGTRLTVL.

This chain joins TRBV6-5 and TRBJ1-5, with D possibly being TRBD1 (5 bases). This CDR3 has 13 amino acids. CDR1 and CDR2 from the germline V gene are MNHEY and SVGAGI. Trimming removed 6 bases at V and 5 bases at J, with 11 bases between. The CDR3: CASRWQGHQPQHF. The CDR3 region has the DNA TGTGCCAGCAGGTGGCAGGGCCATCAGCCCCAGCATTTT.

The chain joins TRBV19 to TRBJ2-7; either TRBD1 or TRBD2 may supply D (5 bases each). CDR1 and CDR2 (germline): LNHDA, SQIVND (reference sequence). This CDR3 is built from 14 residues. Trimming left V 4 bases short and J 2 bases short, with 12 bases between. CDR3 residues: CASSRGPDAYEQYF. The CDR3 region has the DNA TGTGCCAGTAGTAGGGGACCAGACGCCTACGAGCAGTACTTC.

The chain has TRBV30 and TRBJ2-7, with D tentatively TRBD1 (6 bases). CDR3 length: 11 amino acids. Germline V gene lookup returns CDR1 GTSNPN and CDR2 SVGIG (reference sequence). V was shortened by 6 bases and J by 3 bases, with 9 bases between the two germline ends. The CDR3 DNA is TGTGCCTGCCGGGACAACTACGAGCAGTACTTC. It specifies CACRDNYEQYF. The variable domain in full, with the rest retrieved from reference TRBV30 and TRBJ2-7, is SQTIHQWPATLVQPVGSPLSLECTVEGTSNPNLYWYRQAAGRGLQLLFYSVGIGQISSEVPQNLSASRPQDRQFILSSKKLLLSDSGFYLCACRDNYEQYFGPGTRLTVT.

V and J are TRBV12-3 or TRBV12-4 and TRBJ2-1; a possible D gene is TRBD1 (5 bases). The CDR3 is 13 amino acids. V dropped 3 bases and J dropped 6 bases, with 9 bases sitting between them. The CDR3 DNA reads TGTGCCAGCAGTTTCCGAAGGGGCAATGAGCAGTTCTTC. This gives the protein CASSFRRGNEQFF.

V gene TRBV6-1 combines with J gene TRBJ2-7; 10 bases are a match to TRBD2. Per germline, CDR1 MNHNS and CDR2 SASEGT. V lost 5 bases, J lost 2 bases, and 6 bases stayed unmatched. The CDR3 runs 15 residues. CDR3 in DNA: TGTGCCAGCAGTCCTTCTAGCGGGAGAACCTACGAGCAGTACTTC. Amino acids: CASSPSSGRTYEQYF.

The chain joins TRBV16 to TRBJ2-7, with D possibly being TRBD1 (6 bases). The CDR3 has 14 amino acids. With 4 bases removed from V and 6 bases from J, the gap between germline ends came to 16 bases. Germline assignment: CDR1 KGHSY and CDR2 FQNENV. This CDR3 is CASSPMMTGTEQYF. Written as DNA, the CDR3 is TGTGCCAGCAGCCCAATGATGACAGGAACCGAGCAGTACTTC.

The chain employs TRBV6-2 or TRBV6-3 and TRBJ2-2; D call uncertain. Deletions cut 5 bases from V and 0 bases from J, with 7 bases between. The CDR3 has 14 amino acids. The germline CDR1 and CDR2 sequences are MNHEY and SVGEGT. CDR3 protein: CASSRAPNTGELFF. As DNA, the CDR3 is TGTGCCAGCAGTCGGGCCCCGAACACCGGGGAGCTGTTTTTT.

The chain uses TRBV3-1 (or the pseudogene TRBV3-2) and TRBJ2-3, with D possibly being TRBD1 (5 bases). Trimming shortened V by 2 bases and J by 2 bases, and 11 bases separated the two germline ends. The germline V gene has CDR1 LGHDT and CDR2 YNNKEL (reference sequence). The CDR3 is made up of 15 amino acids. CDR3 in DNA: TGTGCCAGCAGCCAAAGGGGCGGCGCCACAGATACGCAGTATTTT. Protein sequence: CASSQRGGATDTQYF.

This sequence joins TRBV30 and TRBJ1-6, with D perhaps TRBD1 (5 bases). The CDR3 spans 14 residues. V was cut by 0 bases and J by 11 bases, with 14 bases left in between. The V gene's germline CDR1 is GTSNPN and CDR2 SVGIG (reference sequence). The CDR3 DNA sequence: TGTGCCTGGAGTGTACTGGGGGTCCCGGCACCCCTCCACTTT. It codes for CAWSVLGVPAPLHF.

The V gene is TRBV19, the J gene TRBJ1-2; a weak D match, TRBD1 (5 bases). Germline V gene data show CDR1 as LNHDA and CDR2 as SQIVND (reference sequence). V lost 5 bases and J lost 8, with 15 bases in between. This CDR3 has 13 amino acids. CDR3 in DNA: TGTGCCAGTAGTCACGGTGGGGGAGACGGCTACACCTTC. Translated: CASSHGGGDGYTF.

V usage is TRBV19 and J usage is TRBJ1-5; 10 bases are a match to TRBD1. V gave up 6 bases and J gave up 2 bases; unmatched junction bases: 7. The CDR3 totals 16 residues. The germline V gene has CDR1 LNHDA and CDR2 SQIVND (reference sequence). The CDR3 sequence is CASRETGGAGNQPQHF. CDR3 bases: TGTGCCAGTAGAGAGACAGGGGGCGCGGGCAATCAGCCCCAGCATTTT.

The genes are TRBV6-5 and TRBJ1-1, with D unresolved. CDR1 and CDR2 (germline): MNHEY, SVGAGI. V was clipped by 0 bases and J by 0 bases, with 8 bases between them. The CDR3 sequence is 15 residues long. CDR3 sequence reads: CASSYSRIMNTEAFF. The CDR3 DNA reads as TGTGCCAGCAGTTACTCGAGGATTATGAACACTGAAGCTTTCTTT.

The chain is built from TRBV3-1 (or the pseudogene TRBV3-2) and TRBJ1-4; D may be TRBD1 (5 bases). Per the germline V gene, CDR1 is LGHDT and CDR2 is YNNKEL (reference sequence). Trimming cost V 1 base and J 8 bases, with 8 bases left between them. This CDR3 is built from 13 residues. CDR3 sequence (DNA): TGTGCCAGCAGCCAAGGGACACTGGAAAAACTGTTTTTT. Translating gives CASSQGTLEKLFF.

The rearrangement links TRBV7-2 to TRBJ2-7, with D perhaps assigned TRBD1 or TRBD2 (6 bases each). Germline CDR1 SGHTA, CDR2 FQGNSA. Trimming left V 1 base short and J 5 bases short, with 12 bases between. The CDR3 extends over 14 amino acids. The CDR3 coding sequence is TGTGCCAGCAGCTTAGTTGGGGGGCAGAACGAGCAGTACTTC. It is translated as CASSLVGGQNEQYF.

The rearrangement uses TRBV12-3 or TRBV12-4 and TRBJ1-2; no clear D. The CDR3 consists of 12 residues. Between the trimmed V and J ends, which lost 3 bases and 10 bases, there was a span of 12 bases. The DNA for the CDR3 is TGTGCCAGCAGTTTTCGACCTGCCGCCTACACCTTC. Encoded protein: CASSFRPAAYTF.

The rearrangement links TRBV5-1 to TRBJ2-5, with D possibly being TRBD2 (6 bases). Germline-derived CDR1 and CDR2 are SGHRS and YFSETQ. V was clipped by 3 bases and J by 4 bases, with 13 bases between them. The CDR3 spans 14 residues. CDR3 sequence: CASSSGLSGETQYF. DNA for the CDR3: TGCGCCAGCAGCTCAGGACTAAGCGGAGAGACCCAGTACTTC.

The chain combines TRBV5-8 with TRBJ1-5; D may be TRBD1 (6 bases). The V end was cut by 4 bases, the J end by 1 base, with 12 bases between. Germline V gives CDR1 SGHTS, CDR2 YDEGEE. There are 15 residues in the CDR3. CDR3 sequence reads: CASSRGPESNQPQHF. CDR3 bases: TGTGCCAGCAGCCGGGGGCCAGAGAGCAATCAGCCCCAGCATTTT. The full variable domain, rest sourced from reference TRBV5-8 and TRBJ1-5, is EAGVTQSPTHLIKTRGQQATLRCSPISGHTSVYWYQQALGLGLQFLLWYDEGEERNRGNFPPRFSGRQFPNYSSELNVNALELEDSALYLCASSRGPESNQPQHFGDGTRLSIL.

The CDR3 loop is CASSLSTGVSLSTEAFF. CDR3 in DNA: TGTGCCAGCAGTTTATCGACAGGGGTTAGTTTAAGCACTGAAGCTTTCTTT. The J gene is TRBJ1-1, the V gene TRBV27, with TRBD1 matching 8 bases. The trim removed 0 bases at V and 4 bases at J, leaving 10 bases unmatched. The CDR3 sequence is 17 residues long. Per germline, CDR1 MNHEY and CDR2 SMNVEV (reference sequence).

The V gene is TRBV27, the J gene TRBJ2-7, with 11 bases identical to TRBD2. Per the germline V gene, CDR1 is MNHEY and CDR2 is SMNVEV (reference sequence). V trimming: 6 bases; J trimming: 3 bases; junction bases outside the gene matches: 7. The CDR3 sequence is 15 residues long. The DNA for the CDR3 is TGTGCCAGCAGATACCGACTAGCGGGAAGCTACGAGCAGTACTTC. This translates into CASRYRLAGSYEQYF.

The CDR3 coding sequence is TGTGCCAGTAGTATACAGGGGTCCTACACTGAAGCTTTCTTT. As protein: CASSIQGSYTEAFF. This chain connects TRBV19 to TRBJ1-1, with a tentative D call TRBD1 (6 bases). This CDR3 is built from 14 residues. V was trimmed by 2 bases and J by 3 bases, leaving 10 bases between them. CDR1 is LNHDA and CDR2 is SQIVND in the germline V gene (reference sequence).

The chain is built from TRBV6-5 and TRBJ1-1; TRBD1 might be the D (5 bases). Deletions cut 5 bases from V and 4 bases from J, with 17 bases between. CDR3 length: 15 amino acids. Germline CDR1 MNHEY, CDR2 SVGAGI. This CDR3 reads CASSQGRTTGTEAFF. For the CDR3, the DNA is TGTGCCAGCAGTCAGGGACGGACCACCGGCACTGAAGCTTTCTTT.

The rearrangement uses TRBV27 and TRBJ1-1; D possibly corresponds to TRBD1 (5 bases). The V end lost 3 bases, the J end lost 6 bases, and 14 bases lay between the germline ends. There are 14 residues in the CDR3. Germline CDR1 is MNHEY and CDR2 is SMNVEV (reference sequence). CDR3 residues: CASSFGGEIAEAFF. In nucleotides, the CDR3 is TGTGCCAGCAGTTTTGGGGGAGAGATCGCTGAAGCTTTCTTT.

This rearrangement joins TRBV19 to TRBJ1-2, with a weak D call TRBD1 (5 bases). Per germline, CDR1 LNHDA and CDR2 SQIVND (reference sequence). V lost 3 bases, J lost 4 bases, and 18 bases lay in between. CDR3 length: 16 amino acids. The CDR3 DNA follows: TGTGCCAGTAGTATCTCGGAGCAGGGAATAATCTATGGCTACACCTTC. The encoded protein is CASSISEQGIIYGYTF.

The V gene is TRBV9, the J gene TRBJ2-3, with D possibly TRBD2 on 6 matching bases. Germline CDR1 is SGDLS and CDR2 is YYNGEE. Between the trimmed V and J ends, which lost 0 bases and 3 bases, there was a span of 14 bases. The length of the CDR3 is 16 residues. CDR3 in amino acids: CASSVDRGITTDTQYF. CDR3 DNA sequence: TGTGCCAGCAGCGTAGATCGGGGGATTACAACAGATACGCAGTATTTT.

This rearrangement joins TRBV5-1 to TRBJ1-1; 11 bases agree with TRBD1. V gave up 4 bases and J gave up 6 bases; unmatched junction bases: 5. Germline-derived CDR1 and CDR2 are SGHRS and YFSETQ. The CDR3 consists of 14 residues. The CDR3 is CASSPGQGASEAFF. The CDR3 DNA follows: TGCGCCAGCAGCCCTGGACAGGGGGCTTCTGAAGCTTTCTTT.

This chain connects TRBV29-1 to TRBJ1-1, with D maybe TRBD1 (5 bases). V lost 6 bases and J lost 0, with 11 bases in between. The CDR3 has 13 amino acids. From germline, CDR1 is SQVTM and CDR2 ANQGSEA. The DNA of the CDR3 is TGCAGCGTCCCGGGACGGATGAACACTGAAGCTTTCTTT. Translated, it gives CSVPGRMNTEAFF.